A selection of T cell receptor beta chains follows, all from one sample in a study of blood T cell repertoires in COVID-19. Sequencing used immunoSEQ multiplex PCR; TCRdb keeps in-frame clones, though not all of them. Of 190,000 or so clones in the sample, around 88% were seen once. Sequenced input: PBMCs or T cells enriched from blood (not recorded which). The receptors here all came from a woman between 25 and 40 years old who had been exposed to COVID-19. The conserved cysteine and the conserved F or W are not part of the CDR3 here. The D gene is left open where the match is weak. Size tells how often a clone was seen (once, few, many) or the class of an expanded clone, and some rows leave it out.

D: TRBD1; J: TRBJ1-2; size: few; V: TRBV2; CDR3: ASSGDRVYGYT
D: TRBD1; J: TRBJ1-3; size: NA; V: TRBV5-1; CDR3: ASSPTGSSGNTIY
D: NA; J: TRBJ1-2; size: NA; V: TRBV5-1; CDR3: ASSLEGVGGQAT
D: TRBD2; J: TRBJ2-3; size: once; V: TRBV4-1; CDR3: ASSQGTSGNPYTDTQY
D: NA; J: TRBJ1-1; size: NA; V: TRBV5-1; CDR3: ASSPDSPQNTEAF
D: NA; J: TRBJ1-1; size: once; V: TRBV5-5; CDR3: ASSLLMNTEAF
D: NA; J: TRBJ1-5; size: NA; V: TRBV30; CDR3: AWSLSGGRDQPQH
D: TRBD1; J: TRBJ2-6; size: NA; V: TRBV19; CDR3: ASSMGQVLGGANVLT
D: TRBD2; J: TRBJ2-3; size: NA; V: TRBV9; CDR3: ASSVAGAAGGADTQY
D: TRBD1; J: TRBJ2-3; size: medium-sized; V: TRBV10-1; CDR3: ASSRRAGGADTQY
D: NA; J: TRBJ2-6; size: NA; V: TRBV27; CDR3: ASSFLRTPPGANVLT
D: NA; J: TRBJ2-5; size: once; V: TRBV2; CDR3: ASSAQAAQQETQY
D: TRBD2; J: TRBJ2-1; size: NA; V: TRBV11-2; CDR3: ASSLGGGAWEQF
D: TRBD2; J: TRBJ2-5; size: NA; V: TRBV6-5; CDR3: ASRRTSGPQETQY
D: NA; J: TRBJ1-5; size: once; V: TRBV19; CDR3: ASKGGGSRYSNQPQH
D: TRBD1; J: TRBJ1-3; size: NA; V: TRBV28; CDR3: ASSGQGWDTIY
D: NA; J: TRBJ1-2; size: NA; V: TRBV6-5; CDR3: ASSSPEWGDYGYT
D: NA; J: TRBJ2-7; size: NA; V: TRBV28; CDR3: ASSSPGGYEQY
D: NA; J: TRBJ1-2; size: NA; V: TRBV9; CDR3: ASSVSPRGRPDHYGYT
D: TRBD1; J: TRBJ1-2; size: NA; V: TRBV19; CDR3: ASSIGTGNYGYT
D: NA; J: TRBJ2-1; size: once; V: TRBV24-1; CDR3: ATSDFGQGNEQF
D: NA; J: TRBJ1-1; size: NA; V: TRBV7-2; CDR3: ASSLASDSRRLGTEAF
D: NA; J: TRBJ1-2; size: once; V: TRBV30; CDR3: AWSVRAGFNYGYT
D: NA; J: TRBJ2-7; size: NA; V: TRBV3-1/TRBV3-2; CDR3: ASSQEPTAAYEQY
D: TRBD1; J: TRBJ1-6; size: NA; V: TRBV19; CDR3: ASTRAGQHNSPLH
D: TRBD1; J: TRBJ1-2; size: NA; V: TRBV7-2; CDR3: ASSLYAGGSGGYT